There are a few counts of the clone carrying this T cell receptor (beta chain). Its antigen is undetermined. The record originates from a study of blood T cells in healthy people across ages. Study-wide findings and caveats: TCR beta diversity tracked closely with naive T cell percentage. Researchers deemed the diversity estimates from one million T cells underestimates. Compared with aged donors, long-lived donors showed fewer expanded clones, suggesting selection. Age advanced and TCR beta diversity per million T cells fell, roughly linearly.

The trim removed 4 bases at V and 9 bases at J, leaving 9 bases unmatched. Germline values: CDR1 SGHRS, CDR2 YFSETQ. The CDR3 is made up of 14 amino acids. Primed by a sample-barcoded 5' primer and a J-beta primer mix, a second PCR proceeded for 7 to 11 cycles. One entry per CDR3 protein, called by TCRdb with MiXCR from the 5' RACE reads. The sample records about 670,000 distinct CDR3 sequences, approximately 40% being singletons. This clonotype was obtained from a man aged 80 or over in good health. Sequencing input: blood. The chain recombines TRBV5-1 with TRBJ2-1; 8 positions agree with TRBD1. This CDR3 is CASSHGQGKGEQFF. CDR3 nucleotides: TGCGCCAGCAGCCATGGACAGGGAAAGGGTGAGCAGTTCTTC.